This is a list of T cell receptor beta chains from one sample in a study of T cells after posttransplantation cyclophosphamide. Assay used: immunoSEQ multiplex PCR; TCRdb lists only in-frame clones, some missing. The profile covers just under 8,000 clones, none occurring a single time. The sequencing here drew on PBMCs, taken after an allogeneic stem cell transplant with post-transplant cyclophosphamide. Source of these receptors: a young adult male patient who received an allogeneic stem cell transplant from an unrelated donor, was CMV-positive, and had acute and chronic GVHD. The graft donor may account for some of the T cells. Both conserved end residues are part of each CDR3. The D gene is left open where the match is weak.

v_gene: TRBV6-2/TRBV6-3
d_gene: -
j_gene: TRBJ2-3
CDR3aa: CASSYAGSYSTDTQYF

v_gene: TRBV4-1
d_gene: -
j_gene: TRBJ2-3
CDR3aa: CASSQDEGLRSTDTQYF

v_gene: TRBV5-4
d_gene: -
j_gene: TRBJ1-1
CDR3aa: CASSFPGSTEAFF

v_gene: TRBV6-5
d_gene: -
j_gene: TRBJ1-1
CDR3aa: CASSYEGWNTEAFF

v_gene: TRBV19
d_gene: -
j_gene: TRBJ1-1
CDR3aa: CASSVGRRDTEAFF

v_gene: TRBV18
d_gene: -
j_gene: TRBJ2-7
CDR3aa: CASSPLDRPYYEQYF

v_gene: TRBV28
d_gene: -
j_gene: TRBJ1-3
CDR3aa: CASSPPTLSSGNTIYF

v_gene: TRBV11-3
d_gene: -
j_gene: TRBJ2-1
CDR3aa: CASSATPSVNEQFF

v_gene: TRBV13
d_gene: -
j_gene: TRBJ1-2
CDR3aa: CASSRSTAATHTYGYTF

v_gene: TRBV4-3
d_gene: TRBD1
j_gene: TRBJ1-2
CDR3aa: CASSPTGAYYGYTF

v_gene: TRBV11-2
d_gene: TRBD1
j_gene: TRBJ2-3
CDR3aa: CASSQDRGQADTQYF

v_gene: TRBV27
d_gene: TRBD1
j_gene: TRBJ2-5
CDR3aa: CASSRGRGRRPSEETQYF

v_gene: TRBV7-2
d_gene: -
j_gene: TRBJ2-5
CDR3aa: CASSPPKETQYF

v_gene: TRBV12-3/TRBV12-4
d_gene: -
j_gene: TRBJ1-1
CDR3aa: CASSYRRELNTEAFF

v_gene: TRBV24-1
d_gene: TRBD2
j_gene: TRBJ2-1
CDR3aa: CATSDLGTSGSSYNEQFF

v_gene: TRBV24-1
d_gene: TRBD1
j_gene: TRBJ1-5
CDR3aa: CATSGQGYSNQPQHF

v_gene: TRBV12-5
d_gene: TRBD2
j_gene: TRBJ2-2
CDR3aa: CASGWSTSGGHTGELFF

v_gene: TRBV2
d_gene: -
j_gene: TRBJ2-2
CDR3aa: CASQLDTGELFF

v_gene: TRBV19
d_gene: -
j_gene: TRBJ1-1
CDR3aa: CASSIWAGEAFF

v_gene: TRBV27
d_gene: TRBD2
j_gene: TRBJ2-2
CDR3aa: CASSFGGGHFYTGELFF